This TCR beta chain was observed in a study of cytomegalovirus exposure and HLA in healthy donors. Study-level information: There were around 100 million unique TCR beta sequences, drawn from approximately 190 million T cells, in an earlier analysis. Study-wide points: Accurate prediction of HLA-A and HLA-B alleles (for most subjects) was reportedly achieved from TCR beta sequences. Through in vitro validation, three CMV-associated chains were shown to be specific for CMV antigens.

This CDR3 spans 13 amino acids. The germline gives CDR1 SEHNR, CDR2 FQNEAQ (reference sequence). Trimming stripped 2 bases from V and 4 bases from J, with 8 bases between. To note about this clone: Antigen: not known.

Primers: 60 Vbeta forward and 13 Jbeta reverse. Assay used: immunoSEQ multiplex PCR; TCRdb lists only in-frame clones, some missing. The table records 150,000 to 200,000 clones, approximately 80% of them present only once. Sequencing was carried out using PBMCs. The TCR originated in a woman in her thirties or forties in good health and CMV-seronegative. The chain uses TRBV7-9 and TRBJ1-2; a weak D match, TRBD1 (5 bases). This CDR3 is CASSLQGIYGYTF. For the CDR3, the DNA is TGTGCCAGCAGCTTACAGGGAATCTATGGCTACACCTTC.